This is a list of T cell receptor beta chains from one sample in a study of OX40 agonist ivuxolimab in advanced cancers. The protocol was immunoSEQ multiplex PCR, while the TCRdb copy is restricted to in-frame clones and leaves out a portion. The sample has tens of thousands of clones, almost 85% seen once. The sequencing used CD4+ or CD8+ T cells sorted from blood, collected in a trial of the OX40 agonist ivuxolimab. These receptors all come from an adult with an advanced solid tumor such as melanoma, head and neck, liver or kidney cancer. CDR3s include the opening cysteine and the closing phenylalanine or tryptophan. The order of the fields is D gene, V gene, J gene, clone size, CDR3 protein, CDR3 DNA. A D gene is named only where the DNA matches it firmly. Part of the rows lack a size; the others show once, few, many or a class for expanded clones.

TRBD1	TRBV6-1	TRBJ1-2	.	CASSQRTGLYGYTF	TGTGCCAGCAGTCAGCGGACAGGCCTCTATGGCTACACCTTC
.	TRBV7-9	TRBJ1-4	.	CASSLSGSPNEKLFF	TGTGCCAGCAGCTTATCAGGCTCACCTAATGAAAAACTGTTTTTT
.	TRBV11-2	TRBJ1-1	few	CASSLGTGRAFF	TGTGCCAGCAGCTTAGGAACTGGCCGGGCTTTCTTT
.	TRBV10-3	TRBJ1-2	few	CAISEMELKYGYTF	TGTGCCATCAGTGAAATGGAGTTGAAGTATGGCTACACCTTC
TRBD2	TRBV5-4	TRBJ2-1	.	CASSLGAGGPNEQFF	TGTGCCAGCAGCTTGGGAGCGGGAGGGCCTAATGAGCAGTTCTTC
TRBD2	TRBV6-5	TRBJ2-7	.	CASSSGLAGRPYEQYF	TGTGCCAGCAGTTCAGGACTAGCGGGACGTCCCTACGAGCAGTACTTC
.	TRBV30	TRBJ2-2	.	CAWSLALNTGELFF	TGTGCCTGGTCGCTAGCGCTGAACACCGGGGAGCTGTTTTTT
TRBD1	TRBV7-9	TRBJ2-5	.	CASSFRTGGRETQYF	TGTGCCAGCAGCTTCCGGACAGGGGGCCGGGAGACCCAGTACTTC
.	TRBV18	TRBJ2-1	.	CASSPRGAYNEQFF	TGTGCCAGCTCACCAAGGGGAGCCTACAATGAGCAGTTCTTC
TRBD1	TRBV5-1	TRBJ2-1	.	CASSPLRTGDDRPHNEQFF	TGCGCCAGCAGCCCGCTTCGGACAGGGGACGACCGCCCCCACAATGAGCAGTTCTTC
.	TRBV5-1	TRBJ1-1	.	CASSEPGWGEAFF	TGCGCCAGCAGCGAACCGGGTTGGGGTGAAGCTTTCTTT
.	TRBV5-1	TRBJ2-5	.	CASSLSPYGTQYF	TGCGCCAGCAGCTTGTCCCCTTATGGGACCCAGTACTTC
.	TRBV7-9	TRBJ1-1	few	CASSAGGVVAFF	TGTGCCAGCAGTGCCGGCGGGGTGGTCGCTTTCTTT
TRBD1	TRBV7-3	TRBJ1-1	.	CASSLKGQGSTEAFF	TGTGCCAGCAGCTTAAAGGGACAGGGGTCCACTGAAGCTTTCTTT
TRBD1	TRBV5-1	TRBJ2-3	.	CASNTGDSTDTQYF	TGCGCCAGCAACACAGGGGATAGCACAGATACGCAGTATTTT
TRBD2	TRBV28	TRBJ2-1	.	CASRVGGSSYNEQFF	TGTGCCAGCAGAGTGGGCGGGAGCTCCTACAATGAGCAGTTCTTC
.	TRBV28	TRBJ1-2	.	CASMLGGYGYTF	TGTGCCAGCATGCTGGGAGGCTATGGCTACACCTTC
.	TRBV28	TRBJ1-5	.	CASSRAPQPQHF	TGTGCCAGCAGTAGGGCTCCCCAGCCCCAGCATTTT
.	TRBV2	TRBJ2-1	.	CASKLAGESYNEQFF	TGTGCCAGCAAGTTAGCAGGCGAGTCCTACAATGAGCAGTTCTTC
TRBD2	TRBV27	TRBJ2-7	.	CASSLYPPVASGVYEQYF	TGTGCCAGCAGTTTATACCCGCCCGTAGCTAGCGGGGTCTACGAGCAGTACTTC
TRBD1	TRBV27	TRBJ1-2	.	CASSGTGGRGYTF	TGTGCCAGCAGCGGGACAGGGGGCAGGGGCTACACCTTC